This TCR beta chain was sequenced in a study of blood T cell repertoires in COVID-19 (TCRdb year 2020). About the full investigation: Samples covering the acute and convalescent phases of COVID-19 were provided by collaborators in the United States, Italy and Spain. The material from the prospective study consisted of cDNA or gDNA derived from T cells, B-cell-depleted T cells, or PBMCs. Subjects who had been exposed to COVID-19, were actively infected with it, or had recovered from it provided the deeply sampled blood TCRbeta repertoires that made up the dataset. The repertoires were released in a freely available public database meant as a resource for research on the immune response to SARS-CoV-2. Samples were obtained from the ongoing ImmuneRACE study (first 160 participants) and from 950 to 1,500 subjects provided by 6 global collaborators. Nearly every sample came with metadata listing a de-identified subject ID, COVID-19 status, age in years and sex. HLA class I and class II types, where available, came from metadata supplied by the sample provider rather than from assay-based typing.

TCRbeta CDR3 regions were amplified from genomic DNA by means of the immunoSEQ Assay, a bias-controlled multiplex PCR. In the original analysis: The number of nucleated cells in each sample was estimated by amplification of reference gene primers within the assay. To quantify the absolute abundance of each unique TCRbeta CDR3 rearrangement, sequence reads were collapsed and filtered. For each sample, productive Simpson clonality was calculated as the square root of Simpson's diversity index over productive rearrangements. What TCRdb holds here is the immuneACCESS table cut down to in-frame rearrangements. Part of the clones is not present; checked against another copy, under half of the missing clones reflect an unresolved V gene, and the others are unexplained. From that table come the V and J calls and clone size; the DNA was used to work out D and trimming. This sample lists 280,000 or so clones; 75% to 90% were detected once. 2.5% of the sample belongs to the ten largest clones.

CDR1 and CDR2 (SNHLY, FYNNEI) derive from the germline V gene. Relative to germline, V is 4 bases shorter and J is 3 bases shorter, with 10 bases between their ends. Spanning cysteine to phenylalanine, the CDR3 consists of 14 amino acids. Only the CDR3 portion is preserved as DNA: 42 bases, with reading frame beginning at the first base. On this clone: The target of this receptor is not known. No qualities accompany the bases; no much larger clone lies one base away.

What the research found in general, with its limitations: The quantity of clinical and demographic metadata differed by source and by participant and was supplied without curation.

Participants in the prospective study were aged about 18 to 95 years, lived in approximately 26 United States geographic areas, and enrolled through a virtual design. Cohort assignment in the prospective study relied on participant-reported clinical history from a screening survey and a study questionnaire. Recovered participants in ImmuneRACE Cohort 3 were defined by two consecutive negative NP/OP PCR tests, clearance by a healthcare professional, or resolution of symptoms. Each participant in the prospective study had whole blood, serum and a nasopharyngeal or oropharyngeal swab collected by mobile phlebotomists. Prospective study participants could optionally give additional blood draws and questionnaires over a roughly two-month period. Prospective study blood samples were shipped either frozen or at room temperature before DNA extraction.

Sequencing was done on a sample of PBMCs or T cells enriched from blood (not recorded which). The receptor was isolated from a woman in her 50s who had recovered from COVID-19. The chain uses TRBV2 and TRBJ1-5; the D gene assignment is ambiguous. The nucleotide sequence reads TGTGCCAGCAGTGTCGGGATAAACAATCAGCCCCAGCATTTT. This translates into CASSVGINNQPQHF.